These T cell receptor beta chains were read from a single sample in a study of blood T cell repertoires in COVID-19. Sequenced by immunoSEQ multiplex PCR; TCRdb stores in-frame clones only, minus some. This sample has about 150,000 clones, with 85% to 90% found just once. What was sequenced was peripheral blood. The receptors derive from a woman aged 40 to 50 with acute or convalescent COVID-19. Each CDR3 is given with its conserved first and last residue. The order of the fields is J gene, V gene, clone size, D gene, CDR3 DNA, CDR3 protein. D genes are given only for firm matches. Clone sizes are given selectively: once, few, many, or a class where the clone is expanded.

>TRBJ1-1|TRBV5-1|-|TRBD1
TGCGCCAGCAGCCCGGGACAGTTCGGCCGGAACACTGAAGCTTTCTTT
CASSPGQFGRNTEAFF
>TRBJ2-7|TRBV5-4|-|-
TGTGCCAGCAGCTTGCGTGACAGGCAGGGCGAGCAGTACTTC
CASSLRDRQGEQYF
>TRBJ1-3|TRBV5-1|-|TRBD1
TGCGCCAGCAGCGAACAGGGGGCTTCCTTCTCTGGAAACACCATATATTTT
CASSEQGASFSGNTIYF
>TRBJ2-3|TRBV27|-|-
TGTGCCAGCAGTTTATATGCCGGAGGCATGACTACGCAGTATTTT
CASSLYAGGMTTQYF
>TRBJ2-2|TRBV5-1|-|-
TGCGCCAGCAGCTTTTCAGGGGACACCGGGGAGCTGTTTTTT
CASSFSGDTGELFF
>TRBJ2-1|TRBV6-5|-|-
TGTGCCAGCAGGCCCTCCGGGATACTAGCTAATGAGCAGTTCTTC
CASRPSGILANEQFF
>TRBJ2-1|TRBV7-3|-|TRBD2
TGTGCCAGCAGCTCGACTAGCGGGAGTTTGGATGAGCAGTTCTTC
CASSSTSGSLDEQFF
>TRBJ1-5|TRBV6-5|-|TRBD1
TGTGCCAGCAGTTCGACAGGGGATATTTACAATCAGCCCCAGCATTTT
CASSSTGDIYNQPQHF
>TRBJ2-1|TRBV5-6|-|-
TGTGCCAGCACGCCGGGGAACAATGAGCAGTTCTTC
CASTPGNNEQFF
>TRBJ1-3|TRBV6-1|-|-
TGTGCCAGCAGTGAAGATAAGAGCGCTGGAAACACCATATATTTT
CASSEDKSAGNTIYF
>TRBJ1-1|TRBV18|-|TRBD1
TGTGCCAGCTCACCATTGGGACAGGGGGTTACTGAAGCTTTCTTT
CASSPLGQGVTEAFF
>TRBJ2-2|TRBV5-4|-|TRBD2
TGTGCCAGCAGCTTGGGAGCGGGGGGGAACACCGGGGAGCTGTTTTTT
CASSLGAGGNTGELFF
>TRBJ1-6|TRBV6-5|-|-
TGTGCCAGCAGTTACAACAGAAATTCACCCCTCCACTTT
CASSYNRNSPLHF
>TRBJ2-5|TRBV18|-|-
TGTGCCAGCTCACCAAGCATGCAAGAGACCCAGTACTTC
CASSPSMQETQYF
>TRBJ2-3|TRBV28|-|TRBD2
TGTGCCAGCAGTTCCTCAAGGCCGGGACTAGCCCGAATCGATACGCAGTATTTT
CASSSSRPGLARIDTQYF
>TRBJ2-2|TRBV6-1|once|-
TGTGCCAGCAGTGAAGGTTTAACTTTGGGGGAGCTGTTTTTT
CASSEGLTLGELFF
>TRBJ1-1|TRBV19|-|TRBD1
TGTGCCAGTAGCCATGGGACAGGGAAGGTAGAGAACACTGAAGCTTTCTTT
CASSHGTGKVENTEAFF
>TRBJ1-5|TRBV28|-|TRBD1
TGTGCCAGCACTCCCCGGACAGGGGGCCATCAGCCCCAGCATTTT
CASTPRTGGHQPQHF
>TRBJ2-2|TRBV5-8|-|TRBD2
TGTGCCAGCAGCCATCGGACTAGCGGGACCGGGGAGCTGTTTTTT
CASSHRTSGTGELFF
>TRBJ2-1|TRBV12-5|few|-
TGTGCTAGTGGTTTGGTTTTAGCCGGGTACAATGAGCAGTTCTTC
CASGLVLAGYNEQFF
>TRBJ1-3|TRBV28|-|TRBD1
TGTGCCAGCACGGGGACAGGCTCTGGAAACACCATATATTTT
CASTGTGSGNTIYF
>TRBJ2-1|TRBV6-1|-|TRBD2
TGTGCCAGCAGTGATGGGACTAGCGCATACAATGAGCAGTTCTTC
CASSDGTSAYNEQFF
>TRBJ1-1|TRBV19|-|-
TGTGCCAGTAGTATAGAGAGGAACACTGAAGCTTTCTTT
CASSIERNTEAFF
>TRBJ2-3|TRBV2|-|-
TGTGCCAGCAGAACAGGTCTTACAGCAGATACGCAGTATTTT
CASRTGLTADTQYF
>TRBJ2-1|TRBV7-3|once|TRBD2
TGTGCCAGCAGCTCGCTAGCGGGAGGGTACAATGAGCAGTTCTTC
CASSSLAGGYNEQFF
>TRBJ2-1|TRBV2|once|TRBD1
TGTGCCAGCAGTGAGTGGGCAGGGGGCGGGAATGAGCAGTTCTTC
CASSEWAGGGNEQFF
>TRBJ1-4|TRBV19|once|-
TGTGCCACTAGTCCACTCCAGGGGTTGGCAACTAATGAAAAACTGTTTTTT
CATSPLQGLATNEKLFF
>TRBJ2-6|TRBV5-5|-|-
TGTGCCAGCAGCTCCCCCCTGGGGACTGGGAGCTCTGGGGCCAACGTCCTGACTTTC
CASSSPLGTGSSGANVLTF
>TRBJ2-4|TRBV15|-|-
TGTGCCACCAGCAGAGATCAAACCGGAGGGGACATTCAGTACTTC
CATSRDQTGGDIQYF
>TRBJ1-6|TRBV9|-|TRBD1
TGTGCCAGCAGCCTTGGACAGGGGAGCAACTATAATTCACCCCTCCACTTT
CASSLGQGSNYNSPLHF
>TRBJ2-2|TRBV7-3|-|-
TGTGCCAGCAGGCCCCCGGTTTTTCTCGACACCGGGGAGCTGTTTTTT
CASRPPVFLDTGELFF
>TRBJ2-2|TRBV6-5|-|-
TGTGCCAGCAGGCGGGCCGGGGAGCTGTTTTTT
CASRRAGELFF
>TRBJ2-1|TRBV12-3/TRBV12-4|-|-
TGTGCCAGCAGTTTAGGACTAGATACGTTCTTC
CASSLGLDTFF
>TRBJ2-2|TRBV7-9|-|TRBD2
TGTGCCAGCAGCTCTTCGTGGGGGGGAACCGGGGAGCTGTTTTTT
CASSSSWGGTGELFF
>TRBJ2-1|TRBV10-2|-|TRBD2
TGCGCCAGCAGTGAGTCAGGGACTAGGATCTACAATGAGCAGTTCTTC
CASSESGTRIYNEQFF
>TRBJ2-2|TRBV28|once|TRBD1
TGTGCCAGCAGAATGACAGGGTTGAACACCGGGGAGCTGTTTTTT
CASRMTGLNTGELFF
>TRBJ2-7|TRBV12-3/TRBV12-4|-|-
TGTGCCAGCAGTTTTAGAAGTTTCTACGAGCAGTACTTC
CASSFRSFYEQYF
>TRBJ2-1|TRBV12-5|-|TRBD2
TGTGCTAGTGGTTTGGTACGGCGGACTAGCGGGAGGAGCTCCTACAATGAGCAGTTCTTC
CASGLVRRTSGRSSYNEQFF